One TCR beta chain is described in this entry. The antigen remains undetermined. TCRdb reanalysed the reads using MiXCR and keeps one entry per CDR3 protein. The data contain some 71,000 distinct CDR3 sequences, around 30% of them seen just once; the ten biggest clones take up 59%. The sample originates from a study of T cell repertoires in cytomegalovirus infection. Looking at the study overall: Alongside well-studied HLA-B-restricted CMV epitopes, recently identified HLA-C-restricted CMV epitopes were also used. Both CMV infection and a matching HLA type were indicated by public TCR beta signatures. The study's findings and limits: CMV-specific HLA-C-restricted TCR beta clonotypes dominated the ex vivo response. Summed frequency of shared TCR beta families picked out CMV carriers who also had the relevant HLA.

The CDR3 is 16 residues long. V lost 0 bases to trimming and J lost 0 bases; unmatched junction nucleotides: 1. CDR1 and CDR2 from the germline V gene are LNHNV and YYDKDF (reference sequence). Sequencing used CD8+ T cells from cultured PBMCs, obtained from culture after CMV antigen stimulation. The chain joins TRBV15 to TRBJ2-1; TRBD2 matches 8 bases. The receptor was derived from a human donor in good health (CMV status not recorded). Some clones in this sample may be carry-over from other donors' samples. In nucleotides, the CDR3 is TGTGCCACCAGCAGAGATCGGGGGGGCTCCTACAATGAGCAGTTCTTC. This sequence encodes CATSRDRGGSYNEQFF.